These 32 T cell receptor beta chains share one sample of origin, sequenced in a study of cytomegalovirus exposure and HLA in healthy donors. A multiplex PCR was run with 60 Vbeta primers and 13 Jbeta primers. TCRdb keeps only in-frame clones here, not all; method: immunoSEQ multiplex PCR. The sample lists 60,000 or so clones; around 92% were seen once. Material: PBMCs. The receptors shown here come from a man aged 30 to 45 in good health and CMV-seropositive.

The chain has TRBV15 and TRBJ1-5, with D unresolved. Looked up from germline, CDR1 is LNHNV and CDR2 is YYDKDF (reference sequence). This CDR3 spans 13 amino acids. Trimming cost V 0 bases and J 5 bases, with 5 bases left between them. The CDR3 DNA sequence: TGTGCCACCAGCAGAGAATCAGATCAGCCCCAGCATTTT. It yields the protein CATSRESDQPQHF.

Of note for this clone: The germline gene is not matched at one end of the junction; a read error may be the cause. The V gene is TRBV7-9, the J gene TRBJ2-1; D ambiguous. The germline V gene encodes CDR1 SEHNR and CDR2 FQNEAQ (reference sequence). CDR3 length: 12 residues. CDR3 in amino acids: CANSLYRNEQFF. CDR3 coding DNA: TGTGCCAACAGCTTGTATCGGAATGAGCAGTTCTTC.

This clone is a singleton in its sample. The CDR3: CAIRGAGGENTGELFF. The DNA for the CDR3 is TGTGCCATCAGGGGGGCCGGCGGAGAGAACACCGGGGAGCTGTTTTTT. The chain employs TRBV10-3 and TRBJ2-2, with a possible D match to TRBD1 (6 bases). This CDR3 is 16 amino acids long. V was cut by 6 bases and J by 1 base, with 15 bases left in between. Germline CDR1 is ENHRY and CDR2 is SYGVKD.

The J gene is TRBJ2-1, the V gene TRBV11-3; D call uncertain. Germline loops: CDR1 SGHNT, CDR2 YENEEA. The V gene lost 1 base and the J gene lost 5 bases, with 9 bases spanning the gap. The length of the CDR3 is 14 residues. The CDR3 loop reads CASSLGGHNNEQFF. The CDR3 DNA is TGTGCCAGCAGCTTAGGCGGTCATAACAATGAGCAGTTCTTC.

J is TRBJ2-5 and V is TRBV9; D may be TRBD1 (5 bases). V lost 0 bases and J 1 base, leaving 10 bases between the germline ends. The length of the CDR3 is 15 residues. Germline values: CDR1 SGDLS, CDR2 YYNGEE. The CDR3 is CASSVGGSIQETQYF. DNA for the CDR3: TGTGCCAGCAGCGTAGGGGGCAGCATCCAAGAGACCCAGTACTTC. The full variable domain, its missing parts supplied by reference TRBV9 and TRBJ2-5, is DSGVTQTPKHLITATGQRVTLRCSPRSGDLSVYWYQQSLDQGLQFLIQYYNGEERAKGNILERFSAQQFPDLHSELNLSSLELGDSALYFCASSVGGSIQETQYFGPGTRLLVL.

This sequence joins TRBV6-1 and TRBJ1-1, with 9 bases identical to TRBD1. Trimming at V came to 6 bases and at J to 4 bases, leaving 6 bases not matched to a gene. The CDR3 totals 14 residues. CDR1 is MNHNS, CDR2 SASEGT, per germline. This chain's CDR3 is CASSKGQGPTEAFF. The CDR3 bases are TGTGCCAGCAGCAAGGGACAGGGACCCACTGAAGCTTTCTTT.

This chain uses TRBV18 with TRBJ1-1; D gene uncertain. CDR3 length equals 17 residues. The V gene's germline CDR1 is KGHSH and CDR2 LQKENI. The V end was cut by 1 base, the J end by 0 bases, with 15 bases between. The CDR3 loop reads CASSPRIIGGLNTEAFF. DNA for the CDR3: TGTGCCAGCTCACCACGGATAATTGGCGGTTTGAACACTGAAGCTTTCTTT.

This chain uses TRBV4-1 with TRBJ2-1; TRBD2 matches at 14 bases. Trimming cost V 0 bases and J 8 bases; bases outside gene matches: 9. The germline CDR1 and CDR2 sequences are MGHRA and YSYEKL. This CDR3 is 18 amino acids long. This CDR3 is CASSQEWTSGRSRDEQFF. CDR3 nucleotides: TGCGCCAGCAGCCAAGAGTGGACTAGCGGGAGGAGTAGGGATGAGCAGTTCTTC.

The rearrangement joins TRBV27 to TRBJ1-5, with 7 positions matching TRBD1. CDR3 size: 14 residues. V was clipped by 6 bases and J by 7 bases; unmatched bases: 9. Germline CDR1 MNHEY, CDR2 SMNVEV (reference sequence). In DNA form, the CDR3 reads TGTGCCAGCAGACGAGGGGGCTCCAGCCAGCCCCAGCATTTT. Its protein product is CASRRGGSSQPQHF.

The rearrangement joins TRBV14 to TRBJ2-1; TRBD1 matches at 7 bases. Germline CDR1 reads SGHDN; CDR2 reads FVKESK. The CDR3 is 15 residues long. Losses at the gene ends were 6 bases for V and 0 bases for J; bases not matched to a gene: 5. The CDR3 sequence is CASSRDRRSYNEQFF. The CDR3 DNA reads as TGTGCCAGCAGTCGGGACAGACGCTCCTACAATGAGCAGTTCTTC.

The rearrangement uses TRBV19 and TRBJ2-2; 8 nucleotides match TRBD1. The CDR3 consists of 15 residues. Trimming took 4 bases from V and 3 from J; bases not matched to a gene: 4. Germline values: CDR1 LNHDA, CDR2 SQIVND (reference sequence). The CDR3 protein is CASSTRGPYTGELFF. The CDR3 DNA follows: TGTGCCAGTAGTACCAGGGGGCCGTACACCGGGGAGCTGTTTTTT.

The V gene is TRBV30, the J gene TRBJ2-5; maybe TRBD1 (5 bases). The CDR3 has 13 residues. Trimming cost V 0 bases and J 7 bases, with 12 bases left between them. Germline V gene data show CDR1 as GTSNPN and CDR2 as SVGIG (reference sequence). Written as DNA, the CDR3 is TGTGCCTGGAGTGTTTCTATCCAGGGGACCCAGTACTTC. Its protein is CAWSVSIQGTQYF.

This rearrangement joins TRBV6-1 to TRBJ2-7, with 7 bases aligning to TRBD1. The trim removed 3 bases at V and 2 bases at J, leaving 4 bases unmatched. Germline V gives CDR1 MNHNS, CDR2 SASEGT. This CDR3 is 14 amino acids long. CDR3 coding DNA: TGTGCCAGCAGTGATTCGACAGGGACCTACGAGCAGTACTTC. This encodes CASSDSTGTYEQYF.

This clone has just a few counts. The rearrangement uses TRBV18 and TRBJ2-5; D may be TRBD2 (5 bases). Trimming cost V 2 bases and J 4 bases, with 26 bases left between them. CDR1 and CDR2 (germline): KGHSH, LQKENI. The CDR3 is 19 amino acids. CDR3 residues: CASSPGLRTQLPLGETQYF. The DNA of the CDR3 is TGTGCCAGCTCACCAGGTTTACGGACTCAACTCCCTCTAGGAGAGACCCAGTACTTC.

V and J are TRBV29-1 and TRBJ1-5; 12 bases are shared with TRBD1. This CDR3 region has 17 residues. Trimming at V came to 6 bases and at J to 0 bases, leaving 9 bases not matched to a gene. The V gene's germline CDR1 is SQVTM and CDR2 ANQGSEA. The CDR3 here is CSVAGTGGADSNQPQHF. Here the CDR3 DNA reads TGCAGCGTGGCCGGGACAGGGGGCGCGGATAGCAATCAGCCCCAGCATTTT.

The CDR3 DNA sequence: TGTGCCAGTAGCTCCGTCGACAGGGCGAGTACAGATACGCAGTATTTT. Translation gives CASSSVDRASTDTQYF. The rearrangement links TRBV19 to TRBJ2-3, with 7 bases lining up with TRBD1. The CDR3 runs to 16 residues. Germline values: CDR1 LNHDA, CDR2 SQIVND (reference sequence). Unmatched junction bases numbered 12, after V lost 6 bases and J lost 3 bases. Full variable domain (missing parts from reference TRBV19 and TRBJ2-3): DGGITQSPKYLFRKEGQNVTLSCEQNLNHDAMYWYRQDPGQGLRLIYYSQIVNDFQKGDIAEGYSVSREKKESFPLTVTSAQKNPTAFYLCASSSVDRASTDTQYFGPGTRLTVL.

This chain joins TRBV27 and TRBJ2-1, with TRBD2 matching 16 bases. Germline CDR1 is MNHEY and CDR2 is SMNVEV (reference sequence). This CDR3 region has 19 residues. With 0 bases clipped from V and 0 bases from J, the junction kept 2 bases outside the gene matches. CDR3 in DNA: TGTGCCAGCAGTTTATCGGGACTAGCGGGAGGGCCCTCCTACAATGAGCAGTTCTTC. The encoded protein is CASSLSGLAGGPSYNEQFF.

This clone appeared a single time. This rearrangement joins TRBV6-6 to TRBJ1-2, with D possibly being TRBD1 (5 bases). The germline CDR1 and CDR2 sequences are MNHNY and SVGAGI (reference sequence). Trimming stripped 4 bases from V and 8 bases from J, with 11 bases between. The CDR3 spans 12 residues. CDR3: CASSSYQGGYTF. The CDR3 coding sequence is TGTGCCAGCAGTTCGTACCAGGGCGGCTACACCTTC.

The genes are TRBV18 and TRBJ2-5, with TRBD2 matching over 14 bases. The CDR3 totals 16 residues. V lost 3 bases to trimming and J lost 4 bases; unmatched junction nucleotides: 4. Germline V gives CDR1 KGHSH, CDR2 LQKENI. The CDR3 DNA is TGTGCCAGCTCACCCGCTGGACTAGCGGGAGGAGAGACCCAGTACTTC. It translates to CASSPAGLAGGETQYF. Full variable domain (missing parts from reference TRBV18 and TRBJ2-5): NAGVMQNPRHLVRRRGQEARLRCSPMKGHSHVYWYRQLPEEGLKFMVYLQKENIIDESGMPKERFSAEFPKEGPSILRIQQVVRGDSAAYFCASSPAGLAGGETQYFGPGTRLLVL.

The chain employs TRBV7-6 and TRBJ2-1; 15 nucleotides match TRBD2. Trimming at V came to 1 base and at J to 7 bases, leaving 8 bases not matched to a gene. CDR3 length equals 18 residues. Germline assignment: CDR1 SGHVS and CDR2 FNYEAQ. DNA of the CDR3: TGTGCCAGCAGCTTAGGGTACGGACTAGCGGGAGGGAGGAATGAGCAGTTCTTC. Residues: CASSLGYGLAGGRNEQFF.

The V gene is TRBV5-6, the J gene TRBJ2-1; D remains unclear. Trimming cost V 0 bases and J 15 bases, with 19 bases left between them. The length of the CDR3 is 14 residues. Germline lookup yields CDR1 SGHDT and CDR2 YYEEEE. The CDR3 spells CASSLVSGADRLFF. The CDR3 region has the DNA TGTGCCAGCAGCTTGGTCTCCGGTGCCGATCGTCTGTTCTTC.

The V gene is TRBV5-1, the J gene TRBJ2-1; possible D gene TRBD2, 5 bases. This CDR3 is 14 amino acids long. The V and J ends lost 0 bases and 6 bases respectively, with 10 bases between them. CDR1 SGHRS and CDR2 YFSETQ come from the germline V gene. CDR3 protein: CASSLVVGINEQFF. CDR3 sequence (DNA): TGCGCCAGCAGCTTGGTAGTCGGGATCAATGAGCAGTTCTTC.

The V call is TRBV25-1, the J call TRBJ2-2; 10 bases map to TRBD2. The germline V gene encodes CDR1 MGHDK and CDR2 SYGVNS. The CDR3 has 14 residues. Losses at the gene ends were 5 bases for V and 6 bases for J; bases not matched to a gene: 3. The CDR3 spells CASSSGRGPGELFF. The CDR3, as DNA: TGTGCCAGCAGTAGCGGGAGGGGGCCCGGGGAGCTGTTTTTT.

This rearrangement joins TRBV9 to TRBJ2-2; 13 bases align to TRBD2. Germline CDR1 reads SGDLS; CDR2 reads YYNGEE. The CDR3 sequence is 16 residues long. V was clipped by 3 bases and J by 5 bases; unmatched bases: 4. The DNA of the CDR3 is TGTGCCAGCAGCGCGGGACTAGCGGGATATACCGGGGAGCTGTTTTTT. This sequence encodes CASSAGLAGYTGELFF.

The V gene is TRBV6-5, the J gene TRBJ2-2, with TRBD1 matching over 8 bases. V lost 7 bases and J lost 4; bases outside the gene matches: 5. The CDR3 loop spans 14 amino acids. CDR1 and CDR2 (germline): MNHEY, SVGAGI. The CDR3 here is CASTTGTGTGELFF. The CDR3 DNA follows: TGTGCCAGCACCACCGGGACAGGCACCGGGGAGCTGTTTTTT.

The genes are TRBV11-2 and TRBJ2-7, with TRBD1 matching over 8 bases. V trimming: 1 base; J trimming: 3 bases; junction bases outside the gene matches: 8. Germline-derived CDR1 and CDR2 are SGHAT and FQNNGV. This CDR3 spans 16 amino acids. The CDR3 coding sequence is TGTGCCAGCAGCTTAGTCCCCGGGACAGGAGACTACGAGCAGTACTTC. It codes for CASSLVPGTGDYEQYF. Using reference TRBV11-2 and TRBJ2-7 for the parts outside the CDR3, the full variable domain is EAGVAQSPRYKIIEKRQSVAFWCNPISGHATLYWYQQILGQGPKLLIQFQNNGVVDDSQLPKDRFSAERLKGVDSTLKIQPAKLEDSAVYLCASSLVPGTGDYEQYFGPGTRLTVT.

The chain links TRBV29-1 to TRBJ1-1; D gene unclear. Looked up from germline, CDR1 is SQVTM and CDR2 is ANQGSEA. This CDR3 comprises 13 residues. Trimming shortened V by 4 bases and J by 0 bases, and 9 bases separated the two germline ends. This CDR3 is CSVAINMNTEAFF. CDR3 DNA sequence: TGCAGCGTTGCCATCAACATGAACACTGAAGCTTTCTTT.

This clone was found once. The chain couples TRBV10-3 to TRBJ2-5, with 10 positions matching TRBD2. V lost 2 bases, J lost 6 bases, and 3 bases stayed unmatched. CDR1 is ENHRY and CDR2 is SYGVKD in the germline V gene. CDR3 length: 14 amino acids. The CDR3 DNA reads as TGTGCCATCAGTGAGACTAGCGGGAAACAGACCCAGTACTTC. Its protein is CAISETSGKQTQYF.

The chain recombines TRBV19 with TRBJ1-1, with 7 bases aligning to TRBD1. This CDR3 comprises 15 residues. Trimming cost V 5 bases and J 1 base; bases outside gene matches: 7. Germline CDR1 is LNHDA and CDR2 is SQIVND (reference sequence). The CDR3 nucleotides read TGTGCCAGTAGTGAAACGGGACAGTCGAACACTGAAGCTTTCTTT. Translated: CASSETGQSNTEAFF.

The chain uses TRBV4-3 and TRBJ2-5, with D possibly being TRBD2 (6 bases). Near its end, the DNA agrees better with TRBJ2-7, so the J call may be wrong. Germline V gene sequence: CDR1 LGHNA, CDR2 YSLEER. This CDR3 region has 15 residues. CDR3 sequence: CASSQDAEGDYEQYF. The CDR3 DNA is TGCGCCAGCAGCCAAGATGCGGAGGGAGACTACGAGCAGTACTTC.

The chain links TRBV27 to TRBJ2-1; TRBD2 matches 11 bases. Losses at the gene ends were 4 bases for V and 5 bases for J; bases not matched to a gene: 4. Germline assignment: CDR1 MNHEY and CDR2 SMNVEV (reference sequence). The CDR3 consists of 15 residues. The CDR3 bases are TGTGCCAGCAGTTACCTAGCGGGAGGAAACAATGAGCAGTTCTTC. It translates to CASSYLAGGNNEQFF.

The J gene is TRBJ2-1, the V gene TRBV5-1, with 12 bases that match TRBD2. After removal of 4 bases from V and 2 bases from J, the junction contained 1 base not matched to a gene. CDR1 is SGHRS and CDR2 is YFSETQ in the germline V gene. The CDR3 extends over 15 amino acids. This CDR3 is CASSLAGGTYNEQFF. In nucleotides, the CDR3 is TGCGCCAGCAGCCTAGCGGGAGGGACCTACAATGAGCAGTTCTTC.